The source of this T cell receptor beta chain is a study of blood T cells in healthy people across ages (dated by TCRdb to between 2014 and 2016). At the level of the whole study: In model experiments, template switching captured about one uniquely barcoded TCR beta cDNA molecule for every two T cells. To track age-related changes in TCR beta repertoire diversity, the study relied on deep sequencing normalized with unique cDNA molecular identifiers. Donors were grouped into four age groups: young (average approximately 16 years), middle-aged (39), aged (around 60) and long-lived (82). Donors of different ages were randomly distributed across sequencing lanes to avoid experimental bias. The study analyzed two additional independent replicas of 1 million unique cDNA reads from the same blood draw for two donors, one aged 18 to 29 and one aged 80 or older. Broader findings and caveats from the paper: Conclusive comparison of naive and antigen-experienced compartments was prevented by the profiling of bulk unsorted PBMCs. As age increased, observed TCR beta diversity per million T cells dropped in a roughly linear way, and a significant reduction was already evident by age 40. Because the CMV infection status of the donors was unknown, age-related changes in expanded clonotypes may potentially have been confounded. The long-lived group showed more naive CD4+ T cells, fewer expanded clones and increased TCR diversity than the aged group, suggesting age selection. There was a strong correlation between observed TCR beta diversity and the percentage of naive T cells measured by flow cytometry. Estimates of total diversity based on one million sequenced T cells were regarded as lower bounds and as underestimates.

Libraries were constructed by 5' RACE. TCRdb records Illumina HiSeq 2500 as the sequencer. A second PCR of roughly 6 to 11 cycles was run with a J-beta primer mix and a sample-barcoded 5' primer. A template-switch 5' adaptor carrying 12 random nucleotides introduced a unique molecular identifier onto each TCR beta cDNA molecule. Each sample yielded at least 3 million CDR3-containing paired-end reads. All of the RNA was converted into first-strand cDNA using the Mint cDNA synthesis kit, with a TRBC-specific oligonucleotide serving as the primer. All cDNA was treated with uracil-DNA glycosylase and then went through a first 18-cycle PCR with the universal primers M1SS and BC2_uni_R. In the authors' own workflow: For normalization, 1 million high-quality reads, each with a distinct molecular identifier, were randomly selected from each sample. Reads with shared molecular identifiers were discarded instead of being binned into consensus sequences. MiTCR, with a Q25 quality threshold and the strictest error-elimination algorithm, was used for CDR3 identification, clonotype clustering and error correction. A nonparametric unseen species model with Euler transformation was used to estimate lower-bound total TCR beta diversity. TCRdb reprocessed the public reads (quality trimming at Q25 with fastp, clone calling with MiXCR) and kept in-frame beta chains. Identical CDR3 protein sequences are pooled into one entry, listed with their most common genes and DNA. TCRdb's processing, not the authors' own work, is the source of the V and J calls. Counted in this sample were 1,100,000 or so distinct CDR3 sequences; 35% to 55% of them appeared once. Around 18% of the sample belongs to the ten largest clones.

With regard to this clonotype: Its antigen is unknown. A read error may account for a junction end that differs from germline.

Systemically healthy Caucasian individuals from Russia, some 38 in total and aged about 6 to 90 years, were included as donors. Each donor gave ten milliliters of peripheral blood, drawn into EDTA-treated Vacutainer tubes. Ficoll-Paque density-gradient centrifugation was used to isolate PBMCs, with at least 6.5 million obtained per sample. Total RNA, at least 5.5 micrograms per sample, was extracted from PBMCs with Trizol reagent. For every donor, flow cytometry on a PBMC aliquot measured the percentage of naive CD45RAhigh/CD27high T cells. As encoded in the germline V gene, CDR1 is SGHTA while CDR2 is FQGNSA. The CDR3 has 17 amino acids, counting the end cysteine and phenylalanine. Solely the CDR3 DNA is kept, with 51 bases framed from the first base.

The source material was blood. The sequence is built from TRBV7-2 and TRBJ2-3, with TRBD1 matching 9 junction bases. This clonotype originated in a woman aged 55-69 years in good health. The CDR3 region: CAGSLGGGTGNLDTQYF. The DNA sequence reads TGTGCCGGCAGCTTAGGGGGCGGGACAGGGAATTTGGATACGCAGTATTTT.